The next 25 T cell receptor beta chains were all read from a single sample in a study of identical twins. TCRdb reanalysed the 5' RACE reads using MiXCR and keeps one entry per CDR3 protein. Of about 790,000 distinct CDR3 sequences listed, about 20% are singletons. The sample also formed part of further work on T cells expressing NK-cell markers.

The material sequenced was PBMCs. All receptors derive from a woman younger than 30 in good health.

The chain recombines TRBV10-3 with TRBJ2-7; TRBD2 aligns across 10 bases. Unmatched junction bases numbered 11, after V lost 2 bases and J lost 4 bases. From germline, CDR1 is ENHRY and CDR2 SYGVKD. There are 17 residues in the CDR3. CDR3 sequence (DNA): TGTGCCATCAGTGAGCCGAGATCCGGGACTAGCGTGTACGAGCAGTACTTC. Protein product: CAISEPRSGTSVYEQYF.

The chain links TRBV5-1 to TRBJ2-1, with no clear D. The CDR3 is 13 amino acids. The germline V gene has CDR1 SGHRS and CDR2 YFSETQ. V shed 1 base and J shed 5 bases, with 7 bases lying between them. The CDR3 region has the DNA TGCGCCAGCAGCTTGCACGGAAACAATGAGCAGTTCTTC. Encoded protein: CASSLHGNNEQFF.

The chain couples TRBV7-9 to TRBJ2-1; possibly TRBD2 for D (5 bases). Germline V gene sequence: CDR1 SEHNR, CDR2 FQNEAQ (reference sequence). The V end was cut by 6 bases, the J end by 6 bases, with 15 bases between. The CDR3 is made up of 14 amino acids. CDR3: CASRFLRGRNEQFF. CDR3 nucleotides: TGTGCCAGCAGGTTTTTGCGCGGGCGCAATGAGCAGTTCTTC.

This clonotype was seen repeatedly, ten times or more. The chain couples TRBV27 to TRBJ1-2, with a weak D call TRBD1 (6 bases). The CDR3 runs 14 residues. Trimming stripped 0 bases from V and 4 bases from J, with 9 bases between. Germline V CDR1 and CDR2: MNHEY, SMNVEV (reference sequence). CDR3 coding DNA: TGTGCCAGCAGTTTATCCAGGGGAGGCTATGGCTACACCTTC. Its translation is CASSLSRGGYGYTF.

This clonotype was recorded a few times. This chain connects TRBV7-9 to TRBJ2-7, with 8 bases fitting TRBD1. The CDR3 spans 16 residues. With V trimmed by 6 bases and J by 2 bases, 12 bases remained unmatched. CDR1 and CDR2 (germline): SEHNR, FQNEAQ (reference sequence). For the CDR3, the DNA is TGTGCCAGCAGTCCGCCCCCGGGACAGGAACCCTACGAGCAGTACTTC. Translation: CASSPPPGQEPYEQYF. The whole variable domain, filled in from reference TRBV7-9 and TRBJ2-7, reads DTGVSQNPRHKITKRGQNVTFRCDPISEHNRLYWYRQTLGQGPEFLTYFQNEAQLEKSRLLSDRFSAERPKGSFSTLEIQRTEQGDSAMYLCASSPPPGQEPYEQYFGPGTRLTVT.

This clonotype was counted only a few times. The chain couples TRBV9 to TRBJ2-7; D may be TRBD1 or TRBD2 (6 bases each). CDR3 length: 13 residues. The germline gives CDR1 SGDLS, CDR2 YYNGEE. V was cut by 0 bases and J by 10 bases, with 14 bases left in between. CDR3 sequence: CASSVVGGGRQYF. As DNA, the CDR3 is TGTGCCAGCAGCGTAGTAGGAGGGGGTCGCCAGTACTTC.

The chain couples TRBV7-8 to TRBJ1-1, with TRBD1 as a possible D gene (6 bases). V was clipped by 1 base and J by 3 bases, with 9 bases between them. Germline CDR1 SGHVS, CDR2 FQNEAQ. This CDR3 contains 14 residues. In DNA form, the CDR3 reads TGTGCCAGCAGCTTAGACAGGGTGGACACTGAAGCTTTCTTT. The encoded protein is CASSLDRVDTEAFF.

This clonotype showed up just a few times. CDR3 region: CATELDSSSGLNTGELFF. The CDR3 DNA reads as TGTGCCACCGAGCTTGACAGTTCTAGCGGGCTAAACACCGGGGAGCTGTTTTTT. The V gene is TRBV27, the J gene TRBJ2-2; TRBD2 agrees at 8 bases. The germline CDR1 and CDR2 sequences are MNHEY and SMNVEV (reference sequence). The CDR3 covers 18 residues. V shed 10 bases and J 2 bases; nucleotides not matched to a gene: 18.

CDR3 nucleotide sequence: TGCGCCAGCAGACCGGACATAGGGACGCAGTATTTT. It encodes CASRPDIGTQYF. The V call is TRBV5-1, the J call TRBJ2-3; TRBD1 might be the D (5 bases). CDR3 length equals 12 residues. Between the trimmed V and J ends, which lost 5 bases and 9 bases, there was a span of 13 bases. Per the germline V gene, CDR1 is SGHRS and CDR2 is YFSETQ.

This clonotype showed up just a few times. The chain links TRBV6-1 to TRBJ2-3; a weak D match, TRBD2 (7 bases). The germline V and J ends were trimmed by 6 bases and 6 bases, with 22 bases remaining between them. The CDR3 has 16 amino acids. Germline V gene data show CDR1 as MNHNS and CDR2 as SASEGT. CDR3 sequence reads: CASSPLVGGGGDTQYF. The CDR3 DNA reads TGTGCCAGCAGCCCCCTCGTGGGAGGGGGTGGGGATACGCAGTATTTT.

V gene TRBV28 combines with J gene TRBJ2-3; D might be TRBD1 or TRBD2, each matching 5 bases. Deletions cut 7 bases from V and 9 bases from J, with 17 bases between. Germline lookup yields CDR1 MDHEN and CDR2 SYDVKM. This CDR3 has 13 amino acids. The CDR3 region is CASIYNGAETQYF. CDR3 in DNA: TGTGCCAGCATATATAACGGGGCGGAGACGCAGTATTTT. The full variable domain, with the rest looked up from reference TRBV28 and TRBJ2-3, is DVKVTQSSRYLVKRTGEKVFLECVQDMDHENMFWYRQDPGLGLRLIYFSYDVKMKEKGDIPEGYSVSREKKERFSLILESASTNQTSMYLCASIYNGAETQYFGPGTRLTVL.

This clonotype was counted only a few times. Here the CDR3 reads CASSRQAIGYGYTF. For the CDR3, the DNA is TGTGCCAGCAGCCGCCAAGCGATCGGCTATGGCTACACCTTC. The gene calls are TRBV14 and TRBJ1-2; D remains ambiguous. The CDR3 covers 14 residues. V lost 4 bases and J 4 bases, leaving 13 bases between the germline ends. Germline V CDR1 and CDR2: SGHDN, FVKESK. The whole variable domain, remainder taken from reference TRBV14 and TRBJ1-2, is EAGVTQFPSHSVIEKGQTVTLRCDPISGHDNLYWYRRVMGKEIKFLLHFVKESKQDESGMPNNRFLAERTGGTYSTLKVQPAELEDSGVYFCASSRQAIGYGYTFGSGTRLTVV.

The chain employs TRBV29-1 and TRBJ2-7; 10 bases match TRBD2. V shed 7 bases and J 7 bases; nucleotides not matched to a gene: 16. This CDR3 has 15 amino acids. Per germline, CDR1 SQVTM and CDR2 ANQGSEA. CDR3: CSAVGLARISREQYF. The CDR3 nucleotides are TGCAGCGCTGTGGGACTAGCGCGGATCTCGAGGGAGCAGTACTTC.

This clonotype was seen more than once but under ten times. The chain employs TRBV24-1 and TRBJ2-1; D is possibly TRBD1 or TRBD2 (5 bases each). The germline gives CDR1 KGHDR, CDR2 SFDVKD. The CDR3 sequence is 14 residues long. The V end lost 9 bases, the J end lost 5 bases, and 16 bases lay between the germline ends. The CDR3 is CATSPAGTNNEQFF. CDR3 bases: TGTGCCACCTCCCCGGCAGGGACCAACAATGAGCAGTTCTTC.

This sequence joins TRBV6-2 or TRBV6-3 and TRBJ2-7; the D is unclear. Deletions cut 6 bases from V and 3 bases from J, with 18 bases between. This CDR3 comprises 15 residues. From germline, CDR1 is MNHEY and CDR2 SVGEGT. The CDR3 loop reads CASRAGQTYLYEQYF. CDR3 DNA sequence: TGTGCCAGCAGGGCCGGGCAGACCTACCTCTACGAGCAGTACTTC.

This clonotype was detected many times. This sequence joins TRBV12-3 or TRBV12-4 and TRBJ2-3; perhaps TRBD1 as D (6 bases). The V end was cut by 7 bases, the J end by 2 bases, with 13 bases between. The CDR3 covers 14 residues. CDR3 DNA: TGTGCCAGCAACCCGGACAGAGCCACAGATACGCAGTATTTT. Amino acid sequence: CASNPDRATDTQYF.

This clonotype has only a few counts. The chain carries TRBV29-1 and TRBJ2-1; a possible D gene is TRBD1 (5 bases). There are 12 residues in the CDR3. Germline CDR1 and CDR2: SQVTM and ANQGSEA. V was cut by 7 bases and J by 4 bases, with 11 bases left in between. Here the CDR3 reads CSAADTYNEQFF. Here the CDR3 DNA reads TGCAGCGCCGCGGACACGTACAATGAGCAGTTCTTC.

This clonotype was recorded at least ten times. The V call is TRBV7-2, the J call TRBJ1-2, with 8 bases that match TRBD1. The germline gives CDR1 SGHTA, CDR2 FQGNSA. V lost 5 bases to trimming and J lost 4 bases; unmatched junction nucleotides: 6. CDR3 length: 14 residues. In DNA form, the CDR3 reads TGTGCCAGCAGCACCCAGGGGGCCAGCTATGGCTACACCTTC. This sequence encodes CASSTQGASYGYTF.

The chain recombines TRBV20-1 with TRBJ1-3; no firm D call. CDR3 length: 13 residues. Germline CDR1 and CDR2: DFQATT and SNEGSKA (reference sequence). Trimming pared 7 bases from V and 5 bases from J, leaving 15 bases between. CDR3 coding DNA: TGCAGTGTCGCGGGTACGATTAGAAACACCATATATTTT. Its protein product is CSVAGTIRNTIYF.

The chain combines TRBV6-5 with TRBJ1-2; D remains unclear. This CDR3 has 14 amino acids. The V end was cut by 3 bases, the J end by 5 bases, with 13 bases between. The germline V gene has CDR1 MNHEY and CDR2 SVGAGI. Here the CDR3 reads CASSYMTAGYGYTF. As DNA, the CDR3 is TGTGCCAGCAGTTATATGACGGCCGGATATGGCTACACCTTC.

This clonotype occurred a few times. The rearrangement links TRBV20-1 to TRBJ1-5; 9 bases match TRBD1. Trimming removed 5 bases from V and 0 bases from J; junction bases left unmatched: 5. The CDR3 contains 15 residues. CDR1 DFQATT and CDR2 SNEGSKA come from the germline V gene (reference sequence). CDR3 coding DNA: TGCAGTGCTTCTCGGACAGGGGATAGCAATCAGCCCCAGCATTTT. It is translated as CSASRTGDSNQPQHF.

In this sample, this clonotype turned up a few times. The gene calls are TRBV12-3 or TRBV12-4 and TRBJ2-7, with D possibly being TRBD1 or TRBD2 (5 bases each). Trimming stripped 8 bases from V and 5 bases from J, with 13 bases between. This CDR3 is 12 amino acids long. CDR3 sequence reads: CASCNWGNEQYF. The CDR3 nucleotides are TGTGCCAGCTGCAACTGGGGGAACGAGCAGTACTTC.

This clonotype came up a few times. The CDR3 spells CASRTSGREETQYF. CDR3 sequence (DNA): TGTGCCAGCCGGACTAGCGGGAGGGAAGAGACCCAGTACTTC. V usage is TRBV7-9 and J usage is TRBJ2-5, with 15 bases matching TRBD2. From germline, CDR1 is SEHNR and CDR2 FQNEAQ (reference sequence). V lost 8 bases and J lost 3; bases outside the gene matches: 1. This CDR3 contains 14 residues.

A few counts support this clonotype. This chain joins TRBV5-4 and TRBJ2-7; D gene ambiguous. The CDR3 covers 12 residues. V was shortened by 4 bases and J by 2 bases, with 7 bases between the two germline ends. The germline CDR1 and CDR2 sequences are SGHNT and YYREEE (reference sequence). The CDR3 DNA follows: TGTGCCAGCAGCGTGGGTACCTACGAGCAGTACTTC. This translates into CASSVGTYEQYF. Full variable domain (remainder filled in from reference TRBV5-4 and TRBJ2-7): ETGVTQSPTHLIKTRGQQVTLRCSSQSGHNTVSWYQQALGQGPQFIFQYYREEENGRGNFPPRFSGLQFPNYSSELNVNALELDDSALYLCASSVGTYEQYFGPGTRLTVT.

The V and J genes are TRBV12-3 or TRBV12-4 and TRBJ2-7, with TRBD1 identical over 9 bases. J lost 6 bases, V lost 6 bases, and 6 bases had no gene match. The CDR3 length is 13 residues. CDR3 sequence reads: CASSGTGLSEQYF. CDR3 sequence (DNA): TGTGCCAGCAGCGGGACAGGGCTTTCCGAGCAGTACTTC.